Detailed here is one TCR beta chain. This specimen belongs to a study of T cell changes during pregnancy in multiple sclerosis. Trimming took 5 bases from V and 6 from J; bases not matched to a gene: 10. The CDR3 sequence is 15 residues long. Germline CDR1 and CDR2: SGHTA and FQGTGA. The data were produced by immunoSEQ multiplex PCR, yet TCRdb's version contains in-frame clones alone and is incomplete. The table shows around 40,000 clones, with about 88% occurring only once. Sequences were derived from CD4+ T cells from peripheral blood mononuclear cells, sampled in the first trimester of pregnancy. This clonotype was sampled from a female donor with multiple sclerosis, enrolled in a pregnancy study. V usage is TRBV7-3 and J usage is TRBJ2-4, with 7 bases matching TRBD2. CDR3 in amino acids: CASSPGRGTRNIQYF. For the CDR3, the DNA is TGTGCCAGCAGCCCTGGGAGGGGAACGAGAAACATTCAGTACTTC.